Below, 2 T cell receptor beta chains from the same sample are listed, as sequenced in a study of OX40 agonist ivuxolimab in advanced cancers. Profiling relied on immunoSEQ multiplex PCR, and the TCRdb table lists in-frame clones only, not all of them. The sample holds tens of thousands of clones, 86% seen once. The input for sequencing was CD4+ or CD8+ T cells sorted from blood, taken in a trial of the OX40 agonist ivuxolimab. The source of these receptors is an adult with an advanced solid tumor such as melanoma, head and neck, liver or kidney cancer.

The rearrangement uses TRBV4-1 and TRBJ1-6; D remains ambiguous. CDR3 length equals 15 residues. CDR1 MGHRA and CDR2 YSYEKL come from the germline V gene. V was pared by 0 bases and J by 6 bases, with 9 bases between. The CDR3: CASSQDPGSNSPLHF. CDR3 nucleotide sequence: TGCGCCAGCAGCCAAGATCCGGGATCTAATTCACCCCTCCACTTT.

This chain uses TRBV6-1 with TRBJ2-5; 10 bases are a match to TRBD1. The CDR3 runs to 16 residues. Per germline, CDR1 MNHNS and CDR2 SASEGT. Trimming took 4 bases from V and 1 from J; bases not matched to a gene: 6. The CDR3 DNA sequence: TGTGCCAGCAGTGGGGGGGGACAGGGGTTCCAAGAGACCCAGTACTTC. This codes for CASSGGGQGFQETQYF.